These 10 T cell receptor beta chains were all obtained from the same sample, sequenced in a study of identical twins. TCRdb re-derived calls from the 5' RACE reads in MiXCR, one entry per CDR3 protein. The repertoire has about 190,000 distinct CDR3 sequences, approximately 15% of them found once; the top ten carry 35% to 45%. This sample was also put to use in a study of T cells expressing NK-cell markers.

Sequencing used CD8+ T cells sorted from blood. The receptors derive from a woman aged 18-29 years in good health.

The rearrangement joins TRBV6-2 or TRBV6-3 to TRBJ2-7; D gene unclear. The CDR3 is made up of 12 amino acids. In germline, CDR1 is MNHEY, CDR2 SVGEGT. With 2 bases removed from V and 7 bases from J, the gap between germline ends came to 9 bases. The CDR3 protein is CASSYPASEQYF. The CDR3, as DNA: TGTGCCAGCAGTTACCCTGCTAGTGAGCAGTACTTC.

Only a few counts were recorded for this clonotype. V gene TRBV27 combines with J gene TRBJ1-1; no reliable D call. The length of the CDR3 is 15 residues. CDR1 MNHEY and CDR2 SMNVEV come from the germline V gene (reference sequence). V lost 0 bases and J 1 base, leaving 9 bases between the germline ends. CDR3 DNA sequence: TGTGCCAGCAGTTTATCTATCGCCGGGAACACTGAAGCTTTCTTT. This codes for CASSLSIAGNTEAFF.

The chain recombines TRBV29-1 with TRBJ2-2; either TRBD1 or TRBD2 may supply D (5 bases each). Trimming removed 4 bases from V and 8 bases from J, with 14 bases in between. This CDR3 contains 13 residues. Germline assignment: CDR1 SQVTM and CDR2 ANQGSEA. Written as DNA, the CDR3 is TGCAGCGTTGTCCCGGGACCTAGGGGGGAGCTGTTTTTT. Amino acids: CSVVPGPRGELFF.

The chain carries TRBV4-3 and TRBJ2-7; the match to TRBD2 covers 9 bases. Germline CDR1 LGHNA, CDR2 YSLEER. This CDR3 region has 14 residues. V shed 1 base, J shed 4 bases, and the junction held 2 bases outside the gene matches. The DNA for the CDR3 is TGCGCCAGCAGCCAAGCGACTAGCGGATACGAGCAGTACTTC. This translates into CASSQATSGYEQYF.

This clonotype has ten or more counts. The chain joins TRBV29-1 to TRBJ2-7, with 9 bases aligning to TRBD1. Germline lookup yields CDR1 SQVTM and CDR2 ANQGSEA. The CDR3 is 14 residues long. The ends lost 6 bases at V and 4 bases at J; junction bases unmatched: 10. This CDR3 is CSVISGTGTYEQYF. The CDR3 DNA is TGCAGCGTGATATCCGGGACAGGGACTTACGAGCAGTACTTC.

In its sample, this clonotype was seen a few times. The rearrangement uses TRBV7-9 and TRBJ2-1, with D unresolved. CDR3 size: 17 residues. The V and J ends lost 0 bases and 2 bases respectively, with 14 bases between them. CDR1 SEHNR and CDR2 FQNEAQ come from the germline V gene (reference sequence). The CDR3 DNA reads as TGTGCCAGCAGCTTAGCGCGTCGAGAAAGGGCCTACAATGAGCAGTTCTTC. Its translation is CASSLARRERAYNEQFF.

This clonotype was recorded a few times. The chain joins TRBV3-1 to TRBJ2-5; TRBD1 is a possible D gene (6 bases). CDR3 length: 15 amino acids. V gave up 5 bases and J gave up 3 bases, with 16 bases separating them. Germline CDR1 and CDR2: LGHDT and YNNKEL (reference sequence). DNA for the CDR3: TGTGCCAGCAGCGAAACAGGGTCGGTCGAAGAGACCCAGTACTTC. It encodes CASSETGSVEETQYF.

The chain recombines TRBV6-2 or TRBV6-3 with TRBJ1-1, with 8 positions matching TRBD1. Germline V CDR1 and CDR2: MNHEY, SVGEGT. The CDR3 is 16 amino acids. Unmatched junction bases numbered 13, after V lost 7 bases and J lost 3 bases. The CDR3 loop is CASTGQGGPWDTEAFF. The CDR3 DNA sequence: TGTGCCAGCACCGGACAGGGAGGTCCCTGGGACACTGAAGCTTTCTTT.

The V gene is TRBV4-2, the J gene TRBJ2-1, with no clear D. Looked up from germline, CDR1 is LGHNA and CDR2 is YNFKEQ. This CDR3 has 14 residues. V was clipped by 0 bases and J by 8 bases, with 11 bases between them. The DNA for the CDR3 is TGTGCCAGCAGCCAAGATAACCTCAGCGATGAGCAGTTCTTC. Protein: CASSQDNLSDEQFF.

The CDR3 DNA reads as TGCGCCAGCAGCCCCTCGACGGGAGGCATTCAGTACTTC. Its translation: CASSPSTGGIQYF. V gene TRBV4-1 combines with J gene TRBJ2-4; TRBD2 agrees at 7 bases. The CDR3 length is 13 residues. The germline gives CDR1 MGHRA, CDR2 YSYEKL. J lost 9 bases, V lost 4 bases, and 6 bases had no gene match.